This is a list of T cell receptor beta chains from one sample in a study of cytomegalovirus exposure and HLA in healthy donors. Measured with immunoSEQ multiplex PCR; TCRdb has only the in-frame clones, and not every one. Of 120,000 or so clones listed, about 88% are singletons. The source material was PBMCs. Receptor source: a woman aged 18-29 years in good health and CMV-seronegative. Both conserved end residues are part of each CDR3. D genes are given only for firm matches. Clone size, where shown, is once, few, many, or a class for clones that have expanded.

d_call clone_size j_call v_call cdr3_aa cdr3_nt
TRBD2 . TRBJ2-3 TRBV15 CATGSGRGVTDTQYF TGTGCCACCGGTTCTGGGCGGGGGGTTACAGATACGCAGTATTTT
TRBD1 once TRBJ1-2 TRBV27 CASSISDRGNGYTF TGTGCCAGCAGTATCTCGGACAGGGGGAATGGCTACACCTTC
TRBD2 . TRBJ2-7 TRBV28 CASSLRDYDLYEQYF TGTGCCAGCAGTCTCCGGGACTATGACCTGTACGAGCAGTACTTC
. . TRBJ1-2 TRBV6-1 CASSGDLGGYTF TGTGCCAGCAGTGGCGATCTCGGTGGCTACACCTTC
. . TRBJ2-3 TRBV29-1 CSGCKVGHTDTQYF TGCAGCGGATGTAAAGTGGGGCACACAGATACGCAGTATTTT
. once TRBJ2-6 TRBV5-6 CASSFSQGTGANVLTF TGTGCCAGCAGCTTTTCACAGGGTACTGGGGCCAACGTCCTGACTTTC
TRBD1 . TRBJ2-3 TRBV28 CASSSTGAGVTDTQYF TGTGCCAGCAGCTCCACAGGGGCCGGGGTCACAGATACGCAGTATTTT
TRBD2 . TRBJ2-5 TRBV27 CASTRSSAGEETQYF TGTGCCAGCACCCGATCCTCAGCGGGAGAAGAGACCCAGTACTTC
. . TRBJ2-5 TRBV15 CATSRPGKETQYF TGTGCCACCAGCAGGCCAGGGAAAGAGACCCAGTACTTC
TRBD2 . TRBJ2-7 TRBV5-4 CASSPGTSGISYEQYF TGTGCCAGCAGCCCTGGGACTAGCGGGATATCCTACGAGCAGTACTTC
. once TRBJ1-1 TRBV5-1 CASSLVRVSDTEAFF TGCGCCAGCAGCTTGGTTCGGGTTTCTGACACTGAAGCTTTCTTT
TRBD1 . TRBJ2-7 TRBV28 CASSFYRGRNEQYF TGTGCCAGCAGTTTTTACAGGGGCCGTAACGAGCAGTACTTC
. . TRBJ2-2 TRBV6-4 CASSDGLADTGELFF TGTGCCAGCAGTGACGGTCTGGCCGACACCGGGGAGCTGTTTTTT